The T cell receptor beta chain under discussion was sequenced for a study of blood T cell repertoires in COVID-19. Study context: COVID-19 samples collected from the United States, Italy and Spain covered acute and convalescent phases. Sources were T cells, B-cell-depleted T cells, or PBMCs; the material itself was cDNA or gDNA.

The J segment lost 0 bases and the V segment lost 2 bases, leaving 5 bases of the junction unmatched. Germline CDR1 LGHNA, CDR2 YNFKEQ. The CDR3 runs 16 residues. Per the original data handling: Estimates of nucleated cell counts were drawn from the amplification of reference gene primers. Some clones are missing from TCRdb's copy, which holds only in-frame ones; the method was immunoSEQ multiplex PCR. That table gives V, J and clone size, and the DNA gave D and trimming. The table shows tens of thousands of clones, with more than 80% occurring only once. The clonotype was recovered from a woman at least 80 years old with active or convalescent COVID-19. The material sequenced was peripheral blood. This chain connects TRBV4-2 to TRBJ2-3; TRBD2 agrees at 7 bases. The CDR3 DNA follows: TGTGCCAGCAGCCAAAAGCGGGACTCGAGCACAGATACGCAGTATTTT. Its translation: CASSQKRDSSTDTQYF.